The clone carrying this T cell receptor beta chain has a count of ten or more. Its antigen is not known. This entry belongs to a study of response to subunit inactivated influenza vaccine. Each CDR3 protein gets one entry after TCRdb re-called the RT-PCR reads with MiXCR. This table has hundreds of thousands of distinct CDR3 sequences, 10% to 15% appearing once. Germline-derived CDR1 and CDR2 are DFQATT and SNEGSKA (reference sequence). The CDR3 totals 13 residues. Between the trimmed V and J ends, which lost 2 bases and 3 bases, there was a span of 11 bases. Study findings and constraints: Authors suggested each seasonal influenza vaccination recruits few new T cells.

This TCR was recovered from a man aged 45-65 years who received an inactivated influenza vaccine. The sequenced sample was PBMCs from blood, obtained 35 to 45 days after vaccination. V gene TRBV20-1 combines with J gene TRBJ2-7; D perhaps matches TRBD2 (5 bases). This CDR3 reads CSARSQLGYEQYF. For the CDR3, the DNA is TGCAGTGCTAGATCCCAACTAGGCTACGAGCAGTACTTC.